Below are 9 T cell receptor beta chains sequenced from a single sample in a study of human T cells and chemical hapten exposure. TCRdb analysed the RACE reads with MiXCR anew, one entry per CDR3 protein. Of 300,000 to 450,000 distinct CDR3 sequences detected, approximately 5.1% appear once; the ten largest clones hold roughly 2.6%. The time point: pre-sensitization, week 0. Specified treatment: therapeutic diphenylcyclopropenone sensitization with weekly scalp DPC. The sequenced sample was whole blood, obtained in connection with sensitization to the hapten diphenylcyclopropenone (DPC). These receptor sequences come from a woman between 50 and 59 years old with alopecia areata. Some clones in this sample may be carry-over from other donors' samples.

This clonotype was seen a handful of times. V and J are TRBV5-1 and TRBJ2-5; tentatively, D is TRBD1 (5 bases). This CDR3 is built from 15 residues. Germline loops: CDR1 SGHRS, CDR2 YFSETQ. V lost 4 bases and J lost 2, with 15 bases in between. The CDR3 protein is CASSPGTAGQETQYF. CDR3 DNA sequence: TGCGCCAGCAGCCCCGGCACGGCAGGGCAAGAGACCCAGTACTTC.

This clonotype was found many times. The chain is built from TRBV7-9 and TRBJ2-3; D ambiguous. Trimming pared 5 bases from V and 2 bases from J, leaving 11 bases between. In germline, CDR1 is SEHNR, CDR2 FQNEAQ (reference sequence). CDR3 size: 14 residues. Here the CDR3 reads CASSPRVLTDTQYF. In DNA form, the CDR3 reads TGTGCCAGCAGCCCACGAGTTCTCACAGATACGCAGTATTTT.

There are a few counts of this clonotype. For the CDR3, the DNA is TGTGCCAGCAGCTTTCCCAAGGATACGCAGTATTTT. Its translation is CASSFPKDTQYF. V usage is TRBV13 and J usage is TRBJ2-3; D gene uncertain. The CDR3 runs to 12 residues. With 3 bases removed from V and 6 bases from J, the gap between germline ends came to 7 bases. Germline values: CDR1 PRHDT, CDR2 FYEKMQ (reference sequence).

The rearrangement links TRBV6-5 to TRBJ1-2; D is uncertain. This CDR3 comprises 14 residues. Germline V gives CDR1 MNHEY, CDR2 SVGAGI. The germline V and J ends were trimmed by 3 bases and 8 bases, with 16 bases remaining between them. The CDR3 here is CASSYNARIRGYTF. The DNA for the CDR3 is TGTGCCAGCAGTTATAACGCCCGTATTAGGGGCTACACCTTC.

The chain recombines TRBV12-3 or TRBV12-4 with TRBJ2-2; no clear D. The CDR3 contains 13 residues. Deletions cut 5 bases from V and 7 bases from J, with 11 bases between. The CDR3 coding sequence is TGTGCCAGCAGTCAACTGTTTGGCGGGGAGCTGTTTTTT. It specifies CASSQLFGGELFF.

This chain uses TRBV29-1 with TRBJ2-1; D possibly corresponds to TRBD2 (5 bases). The germline V gene encodes CDR1 SQVTM and CDR2 ANQGSEA. The V and J ends lost 0 bases and 5 bases respectively, with 17 bases between them. The CDR3 extends over 16 amino acids. CDR3 protein: CSVEEYAAGPHNEQFF. The CDR3 DNA follows: TGCAGCGTTGAAGAATACGCGGCGGGCCCCCACAATGAGCAGTTCTTC.

This clonotype occurred many times. The CDR3 coding sequence is TGTGCCAGCAGTTCTGGCGGGAGGGGGGACGAGCAGTACTTC. This codes for CASSSGGRGDEQYF. This chain uses TRBV6-6 with TRBJ2-7; 9 positions agree with TRBD2. Germline V gene lookup returns CDR1 MNHNY and CDR2 SVGAGI (reference sequence). With 4 bases clipped from V and 5 bases from J, the junction kept 6 bases outside the gene matches. The CDR3 is 14 amino acids.

This clonotype was picked up many times. The J gene is TRBJ1-2, the V gene TRBV7-8; 7 bases match TRBD1. Germline CDR1 and CDR2: SGHVS and FQNEAQ. This CDR3 is built from 15 residues. V gave up 8 bases and J gave up 5 bases; unmatched junction bases: 14. The CDR3, as DNA: TGTGCCAGCTCCCCCCGTTGGGGGACAGATTATGGCTACACCTTC. Its translation is CASSPRWGTDYGYTF.

At least ten counts were recorded for this clonotype. This chain links TRBV6-5 with TRBJ1-4, with a possible D match to TRBD1 (5 bases). V gave up 0 bases and J gave up 3 bases, with 14 bases separating them. Looked up from germline, CDR1 is MNHEY and CDR2 is SVGAGI. CDR3 length: 17 residues. The CDR3 region has the DNA TGTGCCAGCAGTTACTCGATAGGGGTGGCGGCTAATGAAAAACTGTTTTTT. Translation gives CASSYSIGVAANEKLFF.